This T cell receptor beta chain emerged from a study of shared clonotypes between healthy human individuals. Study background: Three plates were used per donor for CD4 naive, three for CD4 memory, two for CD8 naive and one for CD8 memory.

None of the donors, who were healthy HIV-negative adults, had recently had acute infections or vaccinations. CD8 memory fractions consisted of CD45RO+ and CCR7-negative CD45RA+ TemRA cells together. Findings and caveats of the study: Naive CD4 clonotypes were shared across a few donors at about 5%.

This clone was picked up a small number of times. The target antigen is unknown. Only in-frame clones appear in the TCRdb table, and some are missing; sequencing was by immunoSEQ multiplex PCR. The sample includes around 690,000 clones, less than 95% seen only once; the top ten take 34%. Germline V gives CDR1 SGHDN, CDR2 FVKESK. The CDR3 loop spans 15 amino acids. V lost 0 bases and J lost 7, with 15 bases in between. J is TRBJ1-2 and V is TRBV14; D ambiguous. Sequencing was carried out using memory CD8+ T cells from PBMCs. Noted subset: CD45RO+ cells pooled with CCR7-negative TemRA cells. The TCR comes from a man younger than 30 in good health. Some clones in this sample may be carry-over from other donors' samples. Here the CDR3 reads CASSQDSSSGRGYTF. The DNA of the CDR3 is TGTGCCAGCAGCCAAGATTCGTCCTCGGGCCGTGGCTACACCTTC.